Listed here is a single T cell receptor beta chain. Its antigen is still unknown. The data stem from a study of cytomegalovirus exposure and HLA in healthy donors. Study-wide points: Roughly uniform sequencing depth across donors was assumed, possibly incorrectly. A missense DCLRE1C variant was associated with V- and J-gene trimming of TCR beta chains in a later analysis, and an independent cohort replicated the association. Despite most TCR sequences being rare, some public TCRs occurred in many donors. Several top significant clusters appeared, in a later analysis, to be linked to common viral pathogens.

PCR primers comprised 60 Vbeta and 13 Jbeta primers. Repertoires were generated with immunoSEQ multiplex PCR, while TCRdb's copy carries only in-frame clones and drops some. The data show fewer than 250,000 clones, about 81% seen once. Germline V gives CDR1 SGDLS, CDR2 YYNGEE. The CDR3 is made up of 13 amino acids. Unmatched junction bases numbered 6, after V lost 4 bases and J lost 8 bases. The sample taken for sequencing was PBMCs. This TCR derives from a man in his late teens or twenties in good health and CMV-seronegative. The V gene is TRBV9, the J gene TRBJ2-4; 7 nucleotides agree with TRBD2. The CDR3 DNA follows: TGTGCCAGCAGCCCGGGGGGATTAGACATTCAGTACTTC. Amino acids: CASSPGGLDIQYF. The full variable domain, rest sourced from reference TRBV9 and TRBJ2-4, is DSGVTQTPKHLITATGQRVTLRCSPRSGDLSVYWYQQSLDQGLQFLIQYYNGEERAKGNILERFSAQQFPDLHSELNLSSLELGDSALYFCASSPGGLDIQYFGAGTRLSVL.